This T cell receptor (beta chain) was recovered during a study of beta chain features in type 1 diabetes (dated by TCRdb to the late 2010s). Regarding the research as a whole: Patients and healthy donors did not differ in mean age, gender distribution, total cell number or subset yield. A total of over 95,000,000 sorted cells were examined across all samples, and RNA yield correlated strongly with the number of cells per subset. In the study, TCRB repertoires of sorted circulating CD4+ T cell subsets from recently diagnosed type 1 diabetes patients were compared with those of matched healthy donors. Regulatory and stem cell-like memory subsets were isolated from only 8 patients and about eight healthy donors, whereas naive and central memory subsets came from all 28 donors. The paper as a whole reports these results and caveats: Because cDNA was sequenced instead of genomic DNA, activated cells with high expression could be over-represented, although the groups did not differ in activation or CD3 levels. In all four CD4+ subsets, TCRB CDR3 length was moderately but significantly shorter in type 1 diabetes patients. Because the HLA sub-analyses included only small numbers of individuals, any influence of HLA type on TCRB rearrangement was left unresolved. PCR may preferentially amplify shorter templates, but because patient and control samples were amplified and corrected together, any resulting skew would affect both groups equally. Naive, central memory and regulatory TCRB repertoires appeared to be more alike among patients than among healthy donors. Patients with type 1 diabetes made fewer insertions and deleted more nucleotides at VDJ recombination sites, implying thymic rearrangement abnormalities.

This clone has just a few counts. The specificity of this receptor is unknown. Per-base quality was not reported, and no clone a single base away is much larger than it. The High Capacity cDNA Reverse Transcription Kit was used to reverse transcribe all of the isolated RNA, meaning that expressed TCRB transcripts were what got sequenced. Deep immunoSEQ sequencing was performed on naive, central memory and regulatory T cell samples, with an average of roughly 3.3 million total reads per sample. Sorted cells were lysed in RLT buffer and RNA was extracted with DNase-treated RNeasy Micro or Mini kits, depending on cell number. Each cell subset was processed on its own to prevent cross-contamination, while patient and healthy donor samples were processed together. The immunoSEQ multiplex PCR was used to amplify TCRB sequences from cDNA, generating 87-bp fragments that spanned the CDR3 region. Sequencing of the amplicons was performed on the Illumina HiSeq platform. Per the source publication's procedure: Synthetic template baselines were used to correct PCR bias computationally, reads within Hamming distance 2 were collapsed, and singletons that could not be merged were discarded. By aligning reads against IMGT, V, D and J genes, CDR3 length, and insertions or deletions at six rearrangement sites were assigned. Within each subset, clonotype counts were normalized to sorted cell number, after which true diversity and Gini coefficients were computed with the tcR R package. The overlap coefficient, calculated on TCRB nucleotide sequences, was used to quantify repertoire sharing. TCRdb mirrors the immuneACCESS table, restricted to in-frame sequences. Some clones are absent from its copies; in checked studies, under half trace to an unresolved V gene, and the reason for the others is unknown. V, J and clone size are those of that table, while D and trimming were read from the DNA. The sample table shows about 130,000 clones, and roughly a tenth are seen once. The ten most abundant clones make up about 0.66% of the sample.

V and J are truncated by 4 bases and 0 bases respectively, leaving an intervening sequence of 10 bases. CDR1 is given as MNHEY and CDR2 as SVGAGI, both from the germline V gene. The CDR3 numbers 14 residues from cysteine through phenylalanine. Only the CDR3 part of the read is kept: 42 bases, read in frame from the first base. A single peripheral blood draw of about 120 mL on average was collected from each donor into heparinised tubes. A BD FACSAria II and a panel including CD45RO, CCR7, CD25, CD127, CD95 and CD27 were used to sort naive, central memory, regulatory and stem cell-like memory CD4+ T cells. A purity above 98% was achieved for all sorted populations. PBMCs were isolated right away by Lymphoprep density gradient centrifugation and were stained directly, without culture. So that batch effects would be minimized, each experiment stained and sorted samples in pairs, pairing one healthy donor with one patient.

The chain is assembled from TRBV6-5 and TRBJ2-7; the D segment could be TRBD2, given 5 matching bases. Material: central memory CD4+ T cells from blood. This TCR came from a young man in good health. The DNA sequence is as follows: TGTGCCAGCAGTTTCCAGCGGAGCTCCTACGAGCAGTACTTC. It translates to CASSFQRSSYEQYF.